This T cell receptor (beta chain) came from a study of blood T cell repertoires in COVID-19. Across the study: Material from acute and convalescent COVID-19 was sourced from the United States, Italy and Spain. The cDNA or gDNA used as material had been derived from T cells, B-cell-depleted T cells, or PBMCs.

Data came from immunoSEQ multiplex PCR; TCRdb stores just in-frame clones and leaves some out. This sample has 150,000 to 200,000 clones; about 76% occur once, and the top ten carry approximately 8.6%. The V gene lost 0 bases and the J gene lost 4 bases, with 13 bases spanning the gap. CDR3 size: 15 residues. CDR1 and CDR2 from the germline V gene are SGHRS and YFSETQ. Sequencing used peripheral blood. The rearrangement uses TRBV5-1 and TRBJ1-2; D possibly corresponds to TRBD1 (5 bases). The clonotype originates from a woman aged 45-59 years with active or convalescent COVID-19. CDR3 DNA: TGCGCCAGCAGCTTGGAGGGGCCCACCCCCTATGGCTACACCTTC. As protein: CASSLEGPTPYGYTF. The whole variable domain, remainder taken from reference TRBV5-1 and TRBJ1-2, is KAGVTQTPRYLIKTRGQQVTLSCSPISGHRSVSWYQQTPGQGLQFLFEYFSETQRNKGNFPGRFSGRQFSNSRSEMNVSTLELGDSALYLCASSLEGPTPYGYTFGSGTRLTVV.